The rows below give T cell receptor beta chains drawn from one sample of a study of glioma-infiltrating T cells. TCRdb ran MiXCR on the multiplex PCR reads and lists one entry per CDR3 protein. The table has a few hundred thousand distinct CDR3 sequences, roughly two fifths seen once; the top ten hold about 12%. Material for sequencing was glioma tissue, nonneoplastic brain tissue, or PBMCs (not recorded which). These receptors came from a human donor with low-grade glioma or glioblastoma, undergoing nonglioma brain surgery, or in good health (not recorded which). CDR3s include the opening cysteine and the closing phenylalanine or tryptophan.

>TRBV4-1|TRBJ2-7
CASSQDRGRSGYEQYF
>TRBV15|TRBJ1-1
CATSSGANTEAFF
>TRBV29-1|TRBJ1-2
CSASGNQMGFYGYTF
>TRBV4-2|TRBJ1-1
CASSSLGDTEAFF
>TRBV12-3/TRBV12-4|TRBJ1-2
CASSSGAFYGYTF
>TRBV29-1|TRBJ2-3
CSVTRGGTDTQYF
>TRBV6-2/TRBV6-3|TRBJ2-5
CASSYGPDPTGETQYF
>TRBV6-2/TRBV6-3|TRBJ1-5
CASSFEGGSPQHF
>TRBV7-2|TRBJ1-2
CASSQGTGDTHWGGYTF
>TRBV2|TRBJ2-3
CATGTDTQYF
>TRBV4-1|TRBJ2-7
CASSQDVAGGLYEQYF
>TRBV20-1|TRBJ2-1
CSALAGGYNEQFF
>TRBV7-2|TRBJ2-7
CASSGGAGKQYF
>TRBV4-3|TRBJ1-2
CASSQASQGLPYTAGGYTF
>TRBV20-1|TRBJ2-3
CSARDRRLAGAGDTQYF
>TRBV20-1|TRBJ2-1
CSARSGRGDNEQFF
>TRBV6-5|TRBJ1-1
CASSYGTGATEAFF
>TRBV7-2|TRBJ2-1
CASSLTSYNEQFF
>TRBV6-2/TRBV6-3|TRBJ2-1
CASSPQVFGNSEQFF
>TRBV5-1|TRBJ2-1
CASSAPGGTNEQFF
>TRBV28|TRBJ2-1
CASNMRGGQGARGEQFF
>TRBV7-9|TRBJ2-1
CASSVGQGIDNEQFF
>TRBV10-3|TRBJ2-7
CAISDPGARYEQYF
>TRBV20-1|TRBJ2-1
CSARSGTTTYNEQFF
>TRBV6-8|TRBJ2-7
CASTRAPGEQYF
>TRBV7-9|TRBJ2-7
CASSLTSGRSTYEQYF
>TRBV20-1|TRBJ2-7
CSASRGNEQYF
>TRBV6-1|TRBJ2-5
CASSEVASRLVPQETQYF
>TRBV28|TRBJ1-2
CASSLRVPYDGYTF
>TRBV20-1|TRBJ2-2
CSASSSGYTGELFF
>TRBV6-1|TRBJ1-2
CASSDDFASQTRGYTF
>TRBV7-2|TRBJ2-5
CASSFMGGAQETQYF
>TRBV27|TRBJ2-7
CASSRGTSGTNEQYF
>TRBV20-1|TRBJ2-7
CSARHRGTYEQYF
>TRBV4-2|TRBJ2-5
CASSQDTGPVRQETQYF
>TRBV6-1|TRBJ1-5
CASSFGAVQPQHF
>TRBV4-1|TRBJ1-6
CASSQEAQGNSPLHF
>TRBV2|TRBJ2-1
CASSVAKTGRFGEQFF
>TRBV19|TRBJ1-2
CASTPISDRGRFGYTF
>TRBV7-2|TRBJ2-1
CASSLDALAMNEQFF
>TRBV18|TRBJ1-2
CASSPEARNYGYTF
>TRBV7-2|TRBJ2-3
CASSLCSSRGTDMQYF
>TRBV4-2|.
CASSQDPTGGYEQYF
>TRBV20-1|TRBJ2-1
CSAILRTSGSYNEQFF
>TRBV20-1|TRBJ2-1
CSAREAGLAGGEQFF
>TRBV20-1|TRBJ1-6
CSARDQGNDNSPLHF
>TRBV7-9|TRBJ1-3
CASSHRPVAISGNTIYF
>TRBV14|TRBJ2-1
CASSRDSSYNEQFF
>TRBV7-2|TRBJ2-7
CASSLAPGGSEQYF
>TRBV6-2/TRBV6-3|TRBJ2-3
CASSLSDGGGTDTQYF
>TRBV5-1|TRBJ2-1
CASRLAGNEQFF